Listed here are 3 T cell receptor beta chains from one sample, sequenced in a study of cytomegalovirus exposure and HLA in healthy donors. PCR used 60 Vbeta primers and 13 Jbeta primers. Sequenced by immunoSEQ multiplex PCR; TCRdb stores in-frame clones only, minus some. The sample consists of about 160,000 clones, roughly 84% of them appearing once. Sequencing was carried out using PBMCs. The receptors originated from a male donor in good health and CMV-seronegative.

The sample holds one count of this clone. This chain connects TRBV25-1 to TRBJ1-1; maybe TRBD1 (6 bases). Per the germline V gene, CDR1 is MGHDK and CDR2 is SYGVNS. The CDR3 length is 15 residues. Trimming pared 7 bases from V and 0 bases from J, leaving 15 bases between. The CDR3: CASTQTGIVNTEAFF. CDR3 coding DNA: TGTGCCAGCACCCAAACAGGGATCGTGAACACTGAAGCTTTCTTT.

J is TRBJ2-4 and V is TRBV29-1; possibly TRBD2 for D (6 bases). The germline V gene has CDR1 SQVTM and CDR2 ANQGSEA. This CDR3 comprises 12 residues. Trimming cost V 7 bases and J 3 bases, with 10 bases left between them. The CDR3 DNA is TGCAGCGCCCTCGGGGGCAAAAACATTCAGTACTTC. Its protein is CSALGGKNIQYF.

V usage is TRBV2 and J usage is TRBJ1-5; no clear D. This CDR3 region has 14 residues. Germline CDR1 and CDR2: SNHLY and FYNNEI. V was shortened by 8 bases and J by 0 bases, with 11 bases between the two germline ends. CDR3 nucleotide sequence: TGTGCCAGCGAGGGCGGTAATAGCAATCAGCCCCAGCATTTT. Protein sequence: CASEGGNSNQPQHF. The full variable domain, with the rest looked up from reference TRBV2 and TRBJ1-5, is EPEVTQTPSHQVTQMGQEVILRCVPISNHLYFYWYRQILGQKVEFLVSFYNNEISEKSEIFDDQFSVERPDGSNFTLKIRSTKLEDSAMYFCASEGGNSNQPQHFGDGTRLSIL.